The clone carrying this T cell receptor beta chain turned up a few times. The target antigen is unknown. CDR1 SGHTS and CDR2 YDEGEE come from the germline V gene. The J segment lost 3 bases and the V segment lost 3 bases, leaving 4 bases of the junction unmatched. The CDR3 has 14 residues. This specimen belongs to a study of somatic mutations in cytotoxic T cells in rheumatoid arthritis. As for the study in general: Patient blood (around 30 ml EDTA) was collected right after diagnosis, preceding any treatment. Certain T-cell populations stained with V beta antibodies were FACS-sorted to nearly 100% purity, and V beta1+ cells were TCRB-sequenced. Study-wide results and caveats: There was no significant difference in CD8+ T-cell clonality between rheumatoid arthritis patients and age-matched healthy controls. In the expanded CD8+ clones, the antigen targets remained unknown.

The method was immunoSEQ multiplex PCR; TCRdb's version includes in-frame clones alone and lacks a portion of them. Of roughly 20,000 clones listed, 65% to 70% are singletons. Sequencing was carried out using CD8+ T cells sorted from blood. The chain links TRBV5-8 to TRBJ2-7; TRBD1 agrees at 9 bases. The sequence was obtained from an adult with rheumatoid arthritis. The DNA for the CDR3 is TGTGCCAGCAGCTCGGAGACAGGGGGCTACGAGCAGTACTTC. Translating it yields CASSSETGGYEQYF. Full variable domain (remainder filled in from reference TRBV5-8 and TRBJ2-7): EAGVTQSPTHLIKTRGQQATLRCSPISGHTSVYWYQQALGLGLQFLLWYDEGEERNRGNFPPRFSGRQFPNYSSELNVNALELEDSALYLCASSSETGGYEQYFGPGTRLTVT.